The sequence of this T cell receptor (beta chain) was determined in a study of OX40 agonist ivuxolimab in advanced cancers. Across the whole study: Hepatocellular carcinoma, melanoma, renal cell or head and neck cancer was diagnosed in the dose-escalation patients. Partial responses were achieved by three patients, one with hepatocellular carcinoma and two with cutaneous melanoma. Broader study findings: With doses of 0.1-3.0 mg/kg, partial responders showed among the lowest clonal expansion. Circulating CD4+ and CD8+ T cells showed clonal expansion by week 6 at 0.1 to 3.0 mg/kg.

To note about this clone: Its antigen is unknown.

The data were produced by immunoSEQ multiplex PCR, yet TCRdb's version contains in-frame clones alone and is incomplete. The table has roughly 100,000 clones, about nine tenths seen once; the top ten hold 0.48%. Trimming removed 7 bases at V and 11 bases at J, with 29 bases between. The CDR3 extends over 16 amino acids. In germline, CDR1 is MRHNA, CDR2 SNTAGT. The chain joins TRBV6-4 to TRBJ1-2, with D maybe TRBD1 (5 bases). This specimen was CD4+ or CD8+ T cells sorted from blood, taken in a trial of the OX40 agonist ivuxolimab. The TCR was taken from an adult with an advanced solid tumor such as melanoma, head and neck, liver or kidney cancer. As DNA, the CDR3 is TGTGCCAGCAAGCCCCAGGGTGTGACCGCCTCTGGTGTGTACACCTTC. Amino acid sequence: CASKPQGVTASGVYTF.